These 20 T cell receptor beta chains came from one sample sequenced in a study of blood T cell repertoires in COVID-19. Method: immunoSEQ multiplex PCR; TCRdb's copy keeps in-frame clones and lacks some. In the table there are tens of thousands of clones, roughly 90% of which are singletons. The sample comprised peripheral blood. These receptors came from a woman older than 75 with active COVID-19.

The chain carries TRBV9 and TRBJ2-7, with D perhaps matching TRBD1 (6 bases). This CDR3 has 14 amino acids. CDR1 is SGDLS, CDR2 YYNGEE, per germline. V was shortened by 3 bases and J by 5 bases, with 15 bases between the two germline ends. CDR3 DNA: TGTGCCAGCAGCGCCCAGGGGCATGCCAACGAGCAGTACTTC. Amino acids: CASSAQGHANEQYF.

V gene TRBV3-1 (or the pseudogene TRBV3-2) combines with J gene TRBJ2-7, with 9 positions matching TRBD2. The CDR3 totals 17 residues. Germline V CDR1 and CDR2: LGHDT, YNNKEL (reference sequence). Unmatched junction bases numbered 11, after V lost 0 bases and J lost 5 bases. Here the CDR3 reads CASSQEVSLAGQNEQYF. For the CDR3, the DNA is TGTGCCAGCAGCCAAGAGGTCTCTCTAGCGGGGCAGAACGAGCAGTACTTC.

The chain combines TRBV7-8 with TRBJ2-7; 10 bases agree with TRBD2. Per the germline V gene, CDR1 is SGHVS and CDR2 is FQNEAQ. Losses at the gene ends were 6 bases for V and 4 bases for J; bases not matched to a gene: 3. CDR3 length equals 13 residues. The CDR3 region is CASRSSGGYEQYF. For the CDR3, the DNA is TGTGCCAGCAGGTCTAGCGGGGGATACGAGCAGTACTTC. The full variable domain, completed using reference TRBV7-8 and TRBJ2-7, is GAGVSQSPRYKVAKRGQDVALRCDPISGHVSLFWYQQALGQGPEFLTYFQNEAQLDKSGLPSDRFFAERPEGSVSTLKIQRTQQEDSAVYLCASRSSGGYEQYFGPGTRLTVT.

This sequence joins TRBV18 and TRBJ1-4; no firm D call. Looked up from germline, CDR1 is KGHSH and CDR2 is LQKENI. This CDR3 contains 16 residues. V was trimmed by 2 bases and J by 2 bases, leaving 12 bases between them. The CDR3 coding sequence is TGTGCCAGCTCACCAGCGAGGGTAGGGACTAATGAAAAACTGTTTTTT. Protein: CASSPARVGTNEKLFF. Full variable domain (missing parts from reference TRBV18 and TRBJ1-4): NAGVMQNPRHLVRRRGQEARLRCSPMKGHSHVYWYRQLPEEGLKFMVYLQKENIIDESGMPKERFSAEFPKEGPSILRIQQVVRGDSAAYFCASSPARVGTNEKLFFGSGTQLSVL.

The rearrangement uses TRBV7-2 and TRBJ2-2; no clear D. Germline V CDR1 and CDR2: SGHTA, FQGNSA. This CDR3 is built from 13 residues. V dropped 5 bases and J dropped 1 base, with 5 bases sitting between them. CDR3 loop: CASSPQNTGELFF. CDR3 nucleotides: TGTGCCAGCAGCCCCCAGAACACCGGGGAGCTGTTTTTT.

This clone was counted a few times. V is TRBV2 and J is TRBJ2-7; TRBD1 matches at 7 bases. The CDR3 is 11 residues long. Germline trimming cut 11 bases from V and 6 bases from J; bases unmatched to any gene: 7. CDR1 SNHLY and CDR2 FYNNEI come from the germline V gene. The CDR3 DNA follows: TGTGCCGGACACACAGGGGCCGAGCAGTACTTC. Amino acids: CAGHTGAEQYF.

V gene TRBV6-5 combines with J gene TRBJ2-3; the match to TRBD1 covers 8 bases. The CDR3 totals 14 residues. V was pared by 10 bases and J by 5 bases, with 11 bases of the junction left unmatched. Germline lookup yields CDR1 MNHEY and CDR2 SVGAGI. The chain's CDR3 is CATRQGIWVDTQYF. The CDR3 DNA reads TGTGCCACCCGACAGGGGATTTGGGTAGATACGCAGTATTTT.

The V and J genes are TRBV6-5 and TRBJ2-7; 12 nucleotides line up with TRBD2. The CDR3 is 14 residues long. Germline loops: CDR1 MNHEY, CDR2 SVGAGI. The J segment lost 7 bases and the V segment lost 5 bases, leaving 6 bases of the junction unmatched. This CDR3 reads CASSSLAGGLEQYF. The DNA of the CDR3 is TGTGCCAGCAGTAGTCTAGCGGGGGGGCTTGAGCAGTACTTC.

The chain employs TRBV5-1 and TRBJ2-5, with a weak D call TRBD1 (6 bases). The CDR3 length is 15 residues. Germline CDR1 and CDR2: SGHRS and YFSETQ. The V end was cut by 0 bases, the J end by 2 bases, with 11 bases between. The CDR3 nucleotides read TGCGCCAGCAGCTTGGTGGGGGCAGAGCAAGAGACCCAGTACTTC. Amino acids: CASSLVGAEQETQYF.

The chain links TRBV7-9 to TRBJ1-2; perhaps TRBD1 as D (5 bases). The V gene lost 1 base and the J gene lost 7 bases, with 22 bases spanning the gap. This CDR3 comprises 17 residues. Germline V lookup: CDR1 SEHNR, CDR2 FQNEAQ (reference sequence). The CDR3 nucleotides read TGTGCCAGCAGCTTAGGAGGCGCCGGGACCGTCGGGGGTGGCTACACCTTC. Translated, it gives CASSLGGAGTVGGGYTF.

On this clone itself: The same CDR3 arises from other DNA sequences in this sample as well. CDR3 amino acids: CASSPRGETQYF. As DNA, the CDR3 is TGTGCCAGCAGCCCCCGGGGGGAGACCCAGTACTTC. The chain couples TRBV5-4 to TRBJ2-5, with a tentative D call TRBD2 (6 bases). V dropped 4 bases and J dropped 5 bases, with 9 bases sitting between them. Germline assignment: CDR1 SGHNT and CDR2 YYREEE (reference sequence). This CDR3 is built from 12 residues.

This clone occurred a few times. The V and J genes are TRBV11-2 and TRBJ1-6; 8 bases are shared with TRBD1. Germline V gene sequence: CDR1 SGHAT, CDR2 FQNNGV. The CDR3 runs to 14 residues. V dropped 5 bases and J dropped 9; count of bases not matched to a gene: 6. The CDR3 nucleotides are TGTGCCAGCAGCCCCAGGGGGCTGGGTTCACCCCTCCACTTT. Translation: CASSPRGLGSPLHF.

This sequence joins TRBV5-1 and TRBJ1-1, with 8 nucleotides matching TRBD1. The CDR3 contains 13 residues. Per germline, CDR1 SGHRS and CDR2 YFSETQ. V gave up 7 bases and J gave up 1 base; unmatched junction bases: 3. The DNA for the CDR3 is TGCGCCAGCGGACAGGGTGAGAACACTGAAGCTTTCTTT. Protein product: CASGQGENTEAFF.

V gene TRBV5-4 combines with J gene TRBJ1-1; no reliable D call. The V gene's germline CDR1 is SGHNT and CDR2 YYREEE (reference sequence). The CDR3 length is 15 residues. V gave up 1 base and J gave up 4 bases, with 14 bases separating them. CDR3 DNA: TGTGCCAGCAGCTTGCGCCAAACGGGGATCACTGAAGCTTTCTTT. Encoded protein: CASSLRQTGITEAFF. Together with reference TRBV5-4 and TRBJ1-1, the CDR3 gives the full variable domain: ETGVTQSPTHLIKTRGQQVTLRCSSQSGHNTVSWYQQALGQGPQFIFQYYREEENGRGNFPPRFSGLQFPNYSSELNVNALELDDSALYLCASSLRQTGITEAFFGQGTRLTVV.

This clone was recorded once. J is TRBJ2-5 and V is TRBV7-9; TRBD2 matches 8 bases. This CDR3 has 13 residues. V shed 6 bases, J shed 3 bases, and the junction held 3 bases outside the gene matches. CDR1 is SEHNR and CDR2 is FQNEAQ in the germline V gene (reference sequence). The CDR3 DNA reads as TGTGCCAGCAGTTTTAGCGGGAAAGAGACCCAGTACTTC. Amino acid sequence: CASSFSGKETQYF.

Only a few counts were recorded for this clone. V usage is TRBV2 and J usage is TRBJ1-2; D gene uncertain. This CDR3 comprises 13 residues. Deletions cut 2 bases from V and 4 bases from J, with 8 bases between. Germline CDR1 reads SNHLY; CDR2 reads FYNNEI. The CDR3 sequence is CASSESGVYGYTF. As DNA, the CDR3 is TGTGCCAGCAGTGAATCCGGGGTCTATGGCTACACCTTC. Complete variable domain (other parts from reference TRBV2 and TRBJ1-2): EPEVTQTPSHQVTQMGQEVILRCVPISNHLYFYWYRQILGQKVEFLVSFYNNEISEKSEIFDDQFSVERPDGSNFTLKIRSTKLEDSAMYFCASSESGVYGYTFGSGTRLTVV.

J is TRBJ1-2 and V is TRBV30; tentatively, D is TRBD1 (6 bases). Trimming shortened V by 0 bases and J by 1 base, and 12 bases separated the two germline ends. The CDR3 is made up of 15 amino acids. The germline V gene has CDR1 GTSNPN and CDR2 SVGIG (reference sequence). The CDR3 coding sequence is TGTGCCTGGAGTGTACTGGTAGGGGGTAACTATGGCTACACCTTC. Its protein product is CAWSVLVGGNYGYTF.

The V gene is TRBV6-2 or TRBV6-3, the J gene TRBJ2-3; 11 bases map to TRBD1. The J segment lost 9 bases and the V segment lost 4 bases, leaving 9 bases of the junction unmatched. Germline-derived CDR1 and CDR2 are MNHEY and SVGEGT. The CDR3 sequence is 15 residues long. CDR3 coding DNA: TGTGCCAGCAGTTCCTTGGGACAGGGGGTCCGGACGCAGTATTTT. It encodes CASSSLGQGVRTQYF.

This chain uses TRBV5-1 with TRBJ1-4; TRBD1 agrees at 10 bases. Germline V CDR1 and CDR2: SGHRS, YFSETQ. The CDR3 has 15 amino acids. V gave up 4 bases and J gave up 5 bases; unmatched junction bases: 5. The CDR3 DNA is TGCGCCAGCAGCCCGAGGACAGGGGGAAATGAAAAACTGTTTTTT. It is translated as CASSPRTGGNEKLFF.

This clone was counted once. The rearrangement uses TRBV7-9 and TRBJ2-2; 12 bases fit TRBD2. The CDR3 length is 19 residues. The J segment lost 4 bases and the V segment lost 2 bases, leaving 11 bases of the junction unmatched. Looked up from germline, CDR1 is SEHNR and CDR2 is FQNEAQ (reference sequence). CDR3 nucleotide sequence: TGTGCCAGCAGCTTACCTATGTACCTGACTAGCGGGGGCACCGGGGAGCTGTTTTTT. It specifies CASSLPMYLTSGGTGELFF.